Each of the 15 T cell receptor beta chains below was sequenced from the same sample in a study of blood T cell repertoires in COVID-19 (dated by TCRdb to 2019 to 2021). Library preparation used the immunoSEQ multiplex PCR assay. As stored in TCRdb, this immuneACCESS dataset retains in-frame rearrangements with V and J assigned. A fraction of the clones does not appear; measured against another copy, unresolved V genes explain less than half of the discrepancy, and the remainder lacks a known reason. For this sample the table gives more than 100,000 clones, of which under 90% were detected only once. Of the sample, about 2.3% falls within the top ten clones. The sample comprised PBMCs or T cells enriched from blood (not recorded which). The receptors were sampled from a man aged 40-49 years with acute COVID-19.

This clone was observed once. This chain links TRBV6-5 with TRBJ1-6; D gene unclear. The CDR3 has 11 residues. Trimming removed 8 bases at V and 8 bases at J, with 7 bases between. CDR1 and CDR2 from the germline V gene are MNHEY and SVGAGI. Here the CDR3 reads CASFGDSPLHF. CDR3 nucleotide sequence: TGTGCCAGCTTTGGAGATTCACCCCTCCACTTT.

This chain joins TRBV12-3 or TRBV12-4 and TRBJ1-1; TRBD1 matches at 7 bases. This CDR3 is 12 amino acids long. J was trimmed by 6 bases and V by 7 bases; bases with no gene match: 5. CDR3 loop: CASIWGTAEAFF. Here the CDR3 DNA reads TGTGCCAGCATATGGGGGACAGCTGAAGCTTTCTTT.

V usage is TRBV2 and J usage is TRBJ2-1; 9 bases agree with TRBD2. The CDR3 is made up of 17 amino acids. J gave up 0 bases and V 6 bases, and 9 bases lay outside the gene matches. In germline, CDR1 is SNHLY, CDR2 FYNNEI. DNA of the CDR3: TGTGCCAGCAGCCGCGCGGGGGGGCCCAGCTCCTACAATGAGCAGTTCTTC. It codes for CASSRAGGPSSYNEQFF.

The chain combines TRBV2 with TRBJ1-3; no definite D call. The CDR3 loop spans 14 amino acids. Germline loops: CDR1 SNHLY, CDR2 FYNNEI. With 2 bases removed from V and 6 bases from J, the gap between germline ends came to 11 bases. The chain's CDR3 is CASSEFVSVNTIYF. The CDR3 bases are TGTGCCAGCAGTGAATTCGTGTCGGTAAACACCATATATTTT.

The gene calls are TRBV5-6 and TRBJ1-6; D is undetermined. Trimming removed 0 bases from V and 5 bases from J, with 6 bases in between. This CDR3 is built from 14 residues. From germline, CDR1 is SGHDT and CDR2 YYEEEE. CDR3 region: CASSLVFDNSPLHF. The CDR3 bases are TGTGCCAGCAGCTTGGTGTTCGATAATTCACCCCTCCACTTT.

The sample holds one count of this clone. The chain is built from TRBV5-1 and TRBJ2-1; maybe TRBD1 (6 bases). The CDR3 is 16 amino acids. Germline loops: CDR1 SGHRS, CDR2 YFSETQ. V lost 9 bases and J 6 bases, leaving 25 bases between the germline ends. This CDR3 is CATRAPTGLKFNEQFF. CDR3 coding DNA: TGCGCCACCCGAGCCCCGACAGGCCTGAAGTTCAATGAGCAGTTCTTC.

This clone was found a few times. In DNA, the CDR3 is TGTGCCTGGGGTTACGGAGAACGGAACACTGAAGCTTTCTTT. Its translation: CAWGYGERNTEAFF. This chain joins TRBV30 and TRBJ1-1; no clear D. Trimming removed 5 bases from V and 1 base from J, with 14 bases in between. Germline V lookup: CDR1 GTSNPN, CDR2 SVGIG (reference sequence). CDR3 size: 14 residues. The full variable domain, in which reference TRBV30 and TRBJ1-1 provide the parts outside the CDR3, is SQTIHQWPATLVQPVGSPLSLECTVEGTSNPNLYWYRQAAGRGLQLLFYSVGIGQISSEVPQNLSASRPQDRQFILSSKKLLLSDSGFYLCAWGYGERNTEAFFGQGTRLTVV.

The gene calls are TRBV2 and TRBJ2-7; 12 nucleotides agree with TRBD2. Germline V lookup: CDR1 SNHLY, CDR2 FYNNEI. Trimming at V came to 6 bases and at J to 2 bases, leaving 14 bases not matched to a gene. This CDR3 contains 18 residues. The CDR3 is CASRAGTSGSLAPYEQYF. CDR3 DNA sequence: TGTGCCAGCAGAGCCGGGACTAGCGGGTCCTTGGCCCCCTACGAGCAGTACTTC.

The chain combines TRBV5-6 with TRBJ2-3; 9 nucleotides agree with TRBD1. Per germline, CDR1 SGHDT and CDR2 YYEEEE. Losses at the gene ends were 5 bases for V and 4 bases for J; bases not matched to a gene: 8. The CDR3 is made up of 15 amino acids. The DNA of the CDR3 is TGTGCCAGCAGTCGGATTTGGACAGGGGCAGATACGCAGTATTTT. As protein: CASSRIWTGADTQYF.

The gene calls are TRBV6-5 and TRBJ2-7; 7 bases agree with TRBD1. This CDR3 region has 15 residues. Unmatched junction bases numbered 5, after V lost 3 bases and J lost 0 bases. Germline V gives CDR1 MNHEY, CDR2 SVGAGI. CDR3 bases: TGTGCCAGCAGTTATGACAGGGAAAGCTCCTACGAGCAGTACTTC. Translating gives CASSYDRESSYEQYF.

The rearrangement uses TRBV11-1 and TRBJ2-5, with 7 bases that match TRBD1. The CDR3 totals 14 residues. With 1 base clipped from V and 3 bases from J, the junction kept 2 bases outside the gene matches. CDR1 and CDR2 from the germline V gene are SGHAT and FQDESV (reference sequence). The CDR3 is CASSLGQGKETQYF. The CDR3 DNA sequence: TGTGCCAGCAGCTTAGGACAGGGTAAAGAGACCCAGTACTTC.

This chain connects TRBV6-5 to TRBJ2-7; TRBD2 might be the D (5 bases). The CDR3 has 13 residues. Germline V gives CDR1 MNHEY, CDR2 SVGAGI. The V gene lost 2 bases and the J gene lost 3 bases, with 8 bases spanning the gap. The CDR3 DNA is TGTGCCAGCAGTTACGAGGGCAGCTACGAGCAGTACTTC. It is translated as CASSYEGSYEQYF.

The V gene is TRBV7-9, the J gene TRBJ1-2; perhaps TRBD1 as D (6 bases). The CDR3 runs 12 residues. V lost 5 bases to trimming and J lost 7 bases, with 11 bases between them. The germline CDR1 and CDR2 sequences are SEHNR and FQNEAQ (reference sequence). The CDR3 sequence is CASSAGDSGYTF. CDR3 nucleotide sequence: TGTGCCAGCAGCGCAGGGGATAGTGGCTACACCTTC.

CDR3 bases: TGTGCCAGCAGCCCCGGACAGCACACCGGGGAGCTGTTTTTT. It codes for CASSPGQHTGELFF. V usage is TRBV9 and J usage is TRBJ2-2; a possible D gene is TRBD1 (6 bases). The germline gives CDR1 SGDLS, CDR2 YYNGEE. The CDR3 sequence is 14 residues long. Trimming stripped 4 bases from V and 3 bases from J, with 10 bases between.

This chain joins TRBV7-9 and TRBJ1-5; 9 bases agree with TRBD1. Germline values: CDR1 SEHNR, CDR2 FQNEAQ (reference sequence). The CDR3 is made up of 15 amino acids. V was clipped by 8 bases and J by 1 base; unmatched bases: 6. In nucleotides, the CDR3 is TGTGCCAGCGGACAGGGGACCAACAGCAATCAGCCCCAGCATTTT. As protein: CASGQGTNSNQPQHF. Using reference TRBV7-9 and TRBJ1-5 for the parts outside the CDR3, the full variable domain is DTGVSQNPRHKITKRGQNVTFRCDPISEHNRLYWYRQTLGQGPEFLTYFQNEAQLEKSRLLSDRFSAERPKGSFSTLEIQRTEQGDSAMYLCASGQGTNSNQPQHFGDGTRLSIL.